The 21 T cell receptor beta chains below come from one sample, sequenced in a study of CD8+CD57+ T cells in acquired aplastic anemia. Genomic DNA, serving as template, underwent TCR beta VDJ and CDR3 profiling. From the reads, TCRdb called clonotypes with MiXCR, one entry per CDR3 protein. The sample records over 150,000 distinct CDR3 sequences, about 44% being singletons. In patients chosen for sequencing, flow cytometry had shown CD8+CD57+ cell expansion. Sequenced material: sorted CD4+, CD8+, or CD8+CD57+ T cells (not recorded which) from PBMCs. These receptor sequences come from a human donor with aplastic anemia.

The J gene is TRBJ1-1, the V gene TRBV7-2, with D possibly matching TRBD1 (5 bases). Trimming cost V 2 bases and J 4 bases, with 11 bases left between them. The germline V gene has CDR1 SGHTA and CDR2 FQGNSA. This CDR3 comprises 14 residues. The CDR3 is CASSLWPGLTEAFF. In DNA form, the CDR3 reads TGTGCCAGCAGCTTATGGCCAGGGCTCACTGAAGCTTTCTTT.

The V gene is TRBV13, the J gene TRBJ2-5; D is ambiguous. Germline CDR1 and CDR2: PRHDT and FYEKMQ (reference sequence). Trimming pared 5 bases from V and 0 bases from J, leaving 7 bases between. This CDR3 spans 13 amino acids. In DNA form, the CDR3 reads TGTGCCAGCAGCCCCATGCACCAAGAGACCCAGTACTTC. As protein: CASSPMHQETQYF. The full variable domain, completed using reference TRBV13 and TRBJ2-5, is AAGVIQSPRHLIKEKRETATLKCYPIPRHDTVYWYQQGPGQDPQFLISFYEKMQSDKGSIPDRFSAQQFSDYHSELNMSSLELGDSALYFCASSPMHQETQYFGPGTRLLVL.

V usage is TRBV20-1 and J usage is TRBJ2-7, with D possibly called TRBD1 or TRBD2 (5 bases each). This CDR3 comprises 15 residues. The V end lost 0 bases, the J end lost 0 bases, and 12 bases lay between the germline ends. Germline loops: CDR1 DFQATT, CDR2 SNEGSKA (reference sequence). For the CDR3, the DNA is TGCAGTGCTAGAGATCTGAGGGGTAGCTCCTACGAGCAGTACTTC. Its translation: CSARDLRGSSYEQYF.

This clonotype was detected many times. The chain uses TRBV5-1 and TRBJ2-5, with TRBD2 identical over 9 bases. The trim removed 4 bases at V and 1 base at J, leaving 5 bases unmatched. The CDR3 is 15 amino acids. Germline CDR1 reads SGHRS; CDR2 reads YFSETQ. CDR3: CASSRERGVQETQYF. The CDR3 DNA sequence: TGCGCCAGCAGCAGAGAGCGGGGGGTCCAAGAGACCCAGTACTTC.

This clonotype was seen once. One end of the junction is discordant with germline, which a read error may explain. This chain connects TRBV25-1 to TRBJ2-1; 13 nucleotides align to TRBD2. Germline V gives CDR1 MGHDK, CDR2 SYGVNS. The CDR3 runs to 14 residues. The CDR3 spells CATTGLAGVNERFF. CDR3 nucleotide sequence: TGTGCCACCACCGGACTAGCGGGAGTCAATGAGCGGTTCTTC.

V gene TRBV15 combines with J gene TRBJ2-7, with D possibly being TRBD1 (6 bases). Between the trimmed V and J ends, which lost 4 bases and 3 bases, there was a span of 10 bases. The germline V gene encodes CDR1 LNHNV and CDR2 YYDKDF (reference sequence). The CDR3 has 13 amino acids. Here the CDR3 reads CATSTDRNYEQYF. The CDR3 coding sequence is TGTGCCACCAGCACCGACAGGAACTACGAGCAGTACTTC.

The rearrangement uses TRBV19 and TRBJ1-1, with TRBD1 matching 12 bases. Germline values: CDR1 LNHDA, CDR2 SQIVND (reference sequence). V lost 4 bases and J lost 6; bases outside the gene matches: 3. This CDR3 is built from 14 residues. The CDR3 bases are TGTGCCAGTAGTAAGGGACAGGGGGCCGCTGAAGCTTTCTTT. Its protein is CASSKGQGAAEAFF.

This rearrangement joins TRBV19 to TRBJ2-3, with TRBD1 matching over 7 bases. The CDR3 loop spans 14 amino acids. Germline loops: CDR1 LNHDA, CDR2 SQIVND (reference sequence). V dropped 7 bases and J dropped 5; count of bases not matched to a gene: 9. CDR3 protein: CASKRQGSGDTQYF. DNA of the CDR3: TGTGCCAGTAAAAGACAGGGCAGTGGAGATACGCAGTATTTT.

This clonotype has ten or more counts. This chain connects TRBV2 to TRBJ2-7; tentatively, D is TRBD2 (5 bases). Germline CDR1 reads SNHLY; CDR2 reads FYNNEI. The CDR3 consists of 14 residues. V was trimmed by 4 bases and J by 3 bases, leaving 13 bases between them. This CDR3 reads CASSVEVGNYEQYF. The CDR3, as DNA: TGTGCCAGCAGTGTGGAGGTCGGCAACTACGAGCAGTACTTC.

Notes on this clonotype: The CDR3 does not close with the conserved phenylalanine or tryptophan, likely indicating a read error. It is unclear where the CDR3 begins or ends on the DNA, so no DNA is shown, and the CDR3 is as TCRdb lists it. The chain carries TRBV5-6 and TRBJ2-5. The CDR3 length equals 8 residues, ends included. The germline V gene has CDR1 SGHDT and CDR2 YYEEEE. CDR3: CASSPRIS.

As regards this clonotype: Relative to the germline gene, one junction end is altered; a read error may explain this. V usage is TRBV7-7 and J usage is TRBJ2-5; perhaps TRBD2 as D (6 bases). This CDR3 is built from 15 residues. Germline V lookup: CDR1 SSHAT, CDR2 FNYEAQ (reference sequence). The CDR3: CASSSGGGAGETQYF. The CDR3 DNA reads TGTGCTAGCAGCTCCGGAGGCGGGGCCGGGGAGACCCAGTACTTC.

This clonotype occurred once. A junction end diverges from the germline sequence, so it may reflect a read error. The chain combines TRBV5-1 with TRBJ1-2, with D maybe TRBD1 (5 bases). The CDR3 covers 14 residues. The V gene's germline CDR1 is SGHRS and CDR2 YFSETQ. This chain's CDR3 is CASTRGDPTYSYTF. CDR3 bases: TGCGCCAGTACCCGCGGGGACCCTACCTATAGCTACACCTTC.

This clonotype was found many times. The chain joins TRBV2 to TRBJ2-2; TRBD1 matches 8 bases. V lost 6 bases and J lost 7; bases outside the gene matches: 10. The CDR3 sequence is 15 residues long. Per the germline V gene, CDR1 is SNHLY and CDR2 is FYNNEI. In DNA, the CDR3 is TGTGCCAGCAGAGACGGACAGGGCCGGGGCGGGGAGCTGTTTTTT. This codes for CASRDGQGRGGELFF.

The rearrangement joins TRBV14 to TRBJ2-7; D is ambiguous. CDR3 length: 13 residues. Germline CDR1 is SGHDN and CDR2 is FVKESK. V gave up 1 base and J gave up 6 bases, with 10 bases separating them. In DNA, the CDR3 is TGTGCCAGCAGCCAAGTGGTGGGTAGCGAGCAGTACTTC. It is translated as CASSQVVGSEQYF. The complete variable domain, with remaining parts taken from reference TRBV14 and TRBJ2-7, reads EAGVTQFPSHSVIEKGQTVTLRCDPISGHDNLYWYRRVMGKEIKFLLHFVKESKQDESGMPNNRFLAERTGGTYSTLKVQPAELEDSGVYFCASSQVVGSEQYFGPGTRLTVT.

The table lists this clonotype with many counts. This rearrangement joins TRBV20-1 to TRBJ2-1; 9 nucleotides align to TRBD2. V was clipped by 0 bases and J by 4 bases; unmatched bases: 13. The CDR3 has 18 residues. Germline V lookup: CDR1 DFQATT, CDR2 SNEGSKA (reference sequence). CDR3 bases: TGCAGTGCTAGAGATCCCCTCGGAGCGGGGGGCCGATACAATGAGCAGTTCTTC. Its translation is CSARDPLGAGGRYNEQFF.

V and J are TRBV2 and TRBJ1-5; D gene ambiguous. V lost 1 base and J lost 8, with 12 bases in between. In germline, CDR1 is SNHLY, CDR2 FYNNEI. The CDR3 has 14 residues. CDR3 in amino acids: CASSEEAGVKPQHF. As DNA, the CDR3 is TGTGCCAGCAGTGAAGAGGCTGGGGTTAAGCCCCAGCATTTT.

This clonotype was counted at least ten times. J is TRBJ1-3 and V is TRBV12-3 or TRBV12-4; D remains ambiguous. The CDR3 spans 14 residues. Trimming took 7 bases from V and 4 from J, leaving 14 bases between them. The CDR3 DNA follows: TGTGCCAGCACCCGGGTCTTGGGGGGAAACACCATATATTTT. Amino acids: CASTRVLGGNTIYF.

The table lists this clonotype with many counts. The genes are TRBV25-1 and TRBJ2-1; D might be TRBD2 (7 bases). Deletions cut 6 bases from V and 5 bases from J, with 20 bases between. CDR3 size: 16 residues. Germline loops: CDR1 MGHDK, CDR2 SYGVNS. The CDR3 here is CASSAMGGGWDNEQFF. The CDR3 DNA sequence: TGTGCCAGCAGCGCCATGGGGGGGGGCTGGGACAATGAGCAGTTCTTC.

J is TRBJ2-1 and V is TRBV20-1; D is tentatively TRBD1 or TRBD2 (5 bases each). The CDR3 covers 12 residues. CDR1 DFQATT and CDR2 SNEGSKA come from the germline V gene (reference sequence). V shed 1 base and J shed 14 bases, with 15 bases lying between them. The CDR3 DNA is TGCAGTGCTAGAGCCCGACCCGGGACCAAGTTCTTC. Residues: CSARARPGTKFF.

This clonotype was observed at least ten times. This rearrangement joins TRBV5-4 to TRBJ2-2; D perhaps matches TRBD1 (6 bases). The germline gives CDR1 SGHNT, CDR2 YYREEE (reference sequence). This CDR3 is built from 15 residues. The V end was cut by 3 bases, the J end by 6 bases, with 15 bases between. CDR3: CASSSRDIRAGELFF. The CDR3 DNA is TGTGCCAGCAGCTCCCGGGACATAAGGGCCGGGGAGCTGTTTTTT.

In its sample, this clonotype was seen many times. The chain employs TRBV4-2 and TRBJ1-5; D is undetermined. Germline CDR1 is LGHNA and CDR2 is YNFKEQ. The CDR3 consists of 15 residues. The germline V and J ends were trimmed by 0 bases and 11 bases, with 17 bases remaining between them. The CDR3: CASSQDTGTQAAQHF. CDR3 coding DNA: TGTGCCAGCAGCCAAGATACGGGTACCCAGGCAGCCCAGCATTTT.